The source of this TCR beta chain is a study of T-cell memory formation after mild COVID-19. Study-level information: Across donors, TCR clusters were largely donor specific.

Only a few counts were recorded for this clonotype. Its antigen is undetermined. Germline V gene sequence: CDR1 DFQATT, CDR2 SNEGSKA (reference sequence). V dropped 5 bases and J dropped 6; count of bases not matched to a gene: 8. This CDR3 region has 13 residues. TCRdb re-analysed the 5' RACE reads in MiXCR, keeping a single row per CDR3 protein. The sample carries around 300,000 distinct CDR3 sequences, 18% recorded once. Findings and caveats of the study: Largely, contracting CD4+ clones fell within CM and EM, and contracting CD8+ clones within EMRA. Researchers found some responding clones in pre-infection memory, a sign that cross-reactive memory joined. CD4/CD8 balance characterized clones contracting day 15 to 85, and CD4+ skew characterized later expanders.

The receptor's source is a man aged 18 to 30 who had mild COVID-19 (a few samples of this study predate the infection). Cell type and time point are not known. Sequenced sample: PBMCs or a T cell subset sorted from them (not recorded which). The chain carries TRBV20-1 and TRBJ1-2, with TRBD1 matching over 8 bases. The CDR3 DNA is TGCAGTGCTGGGGACAGGACTGGGAATGGCTACACCTTC. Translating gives CSAGDRTGNGYTF.